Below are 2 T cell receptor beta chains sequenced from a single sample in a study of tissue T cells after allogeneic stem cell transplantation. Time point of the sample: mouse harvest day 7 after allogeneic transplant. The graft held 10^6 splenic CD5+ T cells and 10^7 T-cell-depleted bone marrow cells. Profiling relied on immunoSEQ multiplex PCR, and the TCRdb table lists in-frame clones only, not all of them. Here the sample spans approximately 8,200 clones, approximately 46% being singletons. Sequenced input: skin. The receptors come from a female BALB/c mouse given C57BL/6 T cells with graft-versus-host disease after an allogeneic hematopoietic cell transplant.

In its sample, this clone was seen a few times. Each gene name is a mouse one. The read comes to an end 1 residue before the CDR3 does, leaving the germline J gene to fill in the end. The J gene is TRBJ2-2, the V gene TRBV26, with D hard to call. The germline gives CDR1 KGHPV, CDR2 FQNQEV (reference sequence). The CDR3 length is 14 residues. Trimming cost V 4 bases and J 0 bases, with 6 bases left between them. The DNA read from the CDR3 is TGTGCCAGCAGTCCTCATGCAAACACCGGGCAGCTCTAC. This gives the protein CASSPHANTGQLY. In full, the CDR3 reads CASSPHANTGQLYF.

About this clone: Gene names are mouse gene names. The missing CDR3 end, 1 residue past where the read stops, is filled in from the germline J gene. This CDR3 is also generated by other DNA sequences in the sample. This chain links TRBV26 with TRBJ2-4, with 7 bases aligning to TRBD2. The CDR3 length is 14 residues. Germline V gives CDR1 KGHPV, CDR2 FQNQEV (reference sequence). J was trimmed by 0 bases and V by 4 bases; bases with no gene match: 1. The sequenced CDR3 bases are TGTGCCAGCAGTCCCTGGGGGAGTCAAAACACCTTGTAC. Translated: CASSPWGSQNTLY. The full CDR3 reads CASSPWGSQNTLYF.